These T cell receptor beta chains were read from a single sample in a study of human T cells and chemical hapten exposure. TCRdb independently ran MiXCR on the RACE reads; one entry per CDR3 protein. Here the sample spans 150,000 to 200,000 distinct CDR3 sequences, 20% to 25% being singletons. Sequencing was performed on whole blood, taken in connection with sensitization to the hapten diphenylcyclopropenone (DPC). These receptors came from a woman between 50 and 59 years old with alopecia areata. Some clones in this sample may be carry-over from other donors' samples. The CDR3 runs from the conserved cysteine through the conserved F or W. The order of the fields is clone size, D gene, J gene, V gene, CDR3 DNA, CDR3 protein. The D gene is left open where the match is weak. A clone size is listed for some rows: how often the clone was seen (once, few, many), or a class if it is expanded.

clone size: few; D gene: .; J gene: TRBJ2-7; V gene: TRBV3-1; CDR3 DNA: TGTGCCAGCAGCCAAGGTCGAGTCGGGAGAAGGTACGAGCAGTACTTC; CDR3 protein: CASSQGRVGRRYEQYF
clone size: few; D gene: .; J gene: TRBJ2-5; V gene: TRBV11-2; CDR3 DNA: TGTGCCAGCAGCTTAATTGGCGGGGTCCAAGAGACCCAGTACTTC; CDR3 protein: CASSLIGGVQETQYF
clone size: few; D gene: .; J gene: TRBJ2-1; V gene: TRBV19; CDR3 DNA: TGTGCCAGTAGTATAACGGCGGGTGGGGGCGATGAGCAGTTCTTC; CDR3 protein: CASSITAGGGDEQFF
clone size: .; D gene: .; J gene: TRBJ2-3; V gene: TRBV7-2; CDR3 DNA: TGTGCCAGCAGCTTAGGACCTGCCCCCGGCACAGATACGCAGTATTTT; CDR3 protein: CASSLGPAPGTDTQYF
clone size: .; D gene: .; J gene: TRBJ1-3; V gene: TRBV7-2; CDR3 DNA: TGTGCCAGCAGCTTAGCGGGTCCCCATGGGTCGGGGGGAAACACCATATATTTT; CDR3 protein: CASSLAGPHGSGGNTIYF
clone size: .; D gene: .; J gene: TRBJ2-5; V gene: TRBV3-1; CDR3 DNA: TGTGCCAGCAGCTCCCGGGCCCATGGGGAAGAGACCCAGTACTTC; CDR3 protein: CASSSRAHGEETQYF
clone size: .; D gene: .; J gene: TRBJ2-1; V gene: TRBV7-7; CDR3 DNA: TGTGCTAGCAGCTTAGAAACGGGGCGCTCCTACAATGAGCAGTTCTTC; CDR3 protein: CASSLETGRSYNEQFF
clone size: few; D gene: TRBD2; J gene: TRBJ2-1; V gene: TRBV10-2; CDR3 DNA: TGCGCCAGCAGTGAGTCGGGTCGGGGTAGCGGGAAGAATGAGCAGTTCTTC; CDR3 protein: CASSESGRGSGKNEQFF
clone size: .; D gene: .; J gene: TRBJ2-2; V gene: TRBV6-5; CDR3 DNA: TGTGCCAGCAGCCGCACCACCGGGGAGCTGTTTTTT; CDR3 protein: CASSRTTGELFF
clone size: few; D gene: .; J gene: TRBJ1-6; V gene: TRBV6-1; CDR3 DNA: TGTGCCAGCAGTGAAAATGCAGGGGCTGCGAACGGGTCACCCCTCCACTTT; CDR3 protein: CASSENAGAANGSPLHF
clone size: many; D gene: TRBD2; J gene: TRBJ2-7; V gene: TRBV29-1; CDR3 DNA: TGCAGCGTAGCGACTAGCGGTTCCTACGAGCAGTACTTC; CDR3 protein: CSVATSGSYEQYF
clone size: once; D gene: TRBD1; J gene: TRBJ1-2; V gene: TRBV5-1; CDR3 DNA: TGCGCCAGCAGCTTGGCGGTCGTGGGGACAGGGGGATCCTATGGCTACACCTTC; CDR3 protein: CASSLAVVGTGGSYGYTF
clone size: .; D gene: .; J gene: TRBJ2-7; V gene: TRBV10-3; CDR3 DNA: TGTGCCATCAGCGCGGACATCTACGAGCAGTACTTC; CDR3 protein: CAISADIYEQYF
clone size: .; D gene: TRBD2; J gene: TRBJ2-5; V gene: TRBV5-1; CDR3 DNA: TGCGCCAGCGCACCCTTACTAGCGGGAGAAGAGACCCAGTACTTC; CDR3 protein: CASAPLLAGEETQYF
clone size: .; D gene: .; J gene: TRBJ2-1; V gene: TRBV6-2/TRBV6-3; CDR3 DNA: TGTGCCAGCAGTGGCCTAGCTATCTATGAGCAGTTCTTC; CDR3 protein: CASSGLAIYEQFF
clone size: .; D gene: TRBD1; J gene: TRBJ1-2; V gene: TRBV3-1; CDR3 DNA: TGTGCCAGCAGCCTGCTCCGGGACAGGGGGCAAGCTAACTATGGCTACACCTTC; CDR3 protein: CASSLLRDRGQANYGYTF
clone size: few; D gene: .; J gene: TRBJ1-1; V gene: TRBV20-1; CDR3 DNA: TGCAGTGCTCCCCAGGCGGGGGGGAGCACTGAAGCTTTCTTT; CDR3 protein: CSAPQAGGSTEAFF
clone size: once; D gene: .; J gene: TRBJ1-2; V gene: TRBV12-3/TRBV12-4; CDR3 DNA: TGTGCCAGCAGTTTTTTTGGACGGAACTATAGCTACACCTTC; CDR3 protein: CASSFFGRNYSYTF
clone size: .; D gene: TRBD1; J gene: TRBJ1-5; V gene: TRBV20-1; CDR3 DNA: TGCAGTGCTAGTACAGGGGCTCATCAGCCCCAGCATTTT; CDR3 protein: CSASTGAHQPQHF
clone size: many; D gene: .; J gene: TRBJ2-3; V gene: TRBV6-1; CDR3 DNA: TGTGCCAGCAGGATGACAGATACGCAGTATTTT; CDR3 protein: CASRMTDTQYF
clone size: .; D gene: .; J gene: TRBJ2-3; V gene: TRBV24-1; CDR3 DNA: TGTGCCACCAGTGATCCGTCCCAAGATACGCAGTATTTT; CDR3 protein: CATSDPSQDTQYF
clone size: few; D gene: TRBD2; J gene: TRBJ2-1; V gene: TRBV20-1; CDR3 DNA: TGCAGTGCTAGATCTAGCGGGAGAGGTGATGAGCAGTTCTTC; CDR3 protein: CSARSSGRGDEQFF
clone size: .; D gene: .; J gene: TRBJ1-2; V gene: TRBV10-3; CDR3 DNA: TGTGCCATCAGTGAGTCGACAGATAACTATGGCTACACCTTC; CDR3 protein: CAISESTDNYGYTF
clone size: .; D gene: TRBD1; J gene: TRBJ1-1; V gene: TRBV5-1; CDR3 DNA: TGCGCCAGCAGTCAGGACAGGACTACTGAAGCTTTCTTT; CDR3 protein: CASSQDRTTEAFF
clone size: .; D gene: .; J gene: TRBJ2-7; V gene: TRBV7-9; CDR3 DNA: TGTGCCAGCAGCTTAGAGCTGGCCGAGCAGTACTTC; CDR3 protein: CASSLELAEQYF
clone size: .; D gene: TRBD2; J gene: TRBJ2-1; V gene: TRBV20-1; CDR3 DNA: TGCAGTGCGAGTAGCGGGAACTCCTACAATGAGCAGTTCTTC; CDR3 protein: CSASSGNSYNEQFF
clone size: .; D gene: .; J gene: TRBJ2-6; V gene: TRBV3-1; CDR3 DNA: TGTGCCAGCAGCCAAACCGCGTCAGGAGGTCTGGGGGCCAACGTCCTGACTTTC; CDR3 protein: CASSQTASGGLGANVLTF
clone size: few; D gene: .; J gene: TRBJ2-1; V gene: TRBV27; CDR3 DNA: TGTGCCAGAGTGGACAGCTACAATGAGCAGTTCTTC; CDR3 protein: CARVDSYNEQFF
clone size: many; D gene: .; J gene: TRBJ1-1; V gene: TRBV28; CDR3 DNA: TGTGCCAGCAGTTTAGTAGATGGGGCTGAAGCTTTCTTT; CDR3 protein: CASSLVDGAEAFF
clone size: few; D gene: .; J gene: TRBJ2-5; V gene: TRBV24-1; CDR3 DNA: TGTGCCACCCGCCGAAGGTTTTCCGAGACCCAGTACTTC; CDR3 protein: CATRRRFSETQYF
clone size: .; D gene: .; J gene: TRBJ1-1; V gene: TRBV5-1; CDR3 DNA: TGCGCCAGCAGTGCCGGGACGGGCACTGAAGCTTTCTTT; CDR3 protein: CASSAGTGTEAFF
clone size: few; D gene: .; J gene: TRBJ2-7; V gene: TRBV12-3/TRBV12-4; CDR3 DNA: TGTGCCAGCAGTTTTGGGGTGGGGTACTACGAGCAGTACTTC; CDR3 protein: CASSFGVGYYEQYF
clone size: few; D gene: .; J gene: TRBJ1-6; V gene: TRBV2; CDR3 DNA: TGTGCCAGCAGTGAGCGGCAGGGGAGATCACCCCTCCACTTT; CDR3 protein: CASSERQGRSPLHF
clone size: .; D gene: .; J gene: TRBJ2-5; V gene: TRBV24-1; CDR3 DNA: TGTGCCACCTCCCCCCGAAGAGGATGCAACAGGAGGGAGACCCAGTACTTC; CDR3 protein: CATSPRRGCNRRETQYF
clone size: .; D gene: TRBD2; J gene: TRBJ2-2; V gene: TRBV5-1; CDR3 DNA: TGCGCCAGCAGCTTGGCGCGGACTAGCGGGAGTTCAATTGTTTCCGGGGAGCTGTTTTTT; CDR3 protein: CASSLARTSGSSIVSGELFF
clone size: .; D gene: TRBD1; J gene: TRBJ1-1; V gene: TRBV6-5; CDR3 DNA: TGTGCCAGCAGTTTCCGCCTGCCTGGACAGGGTCCTGAAGCTTTCTTT; CDR3 protein: CASSFRLPGQGPEAFF
clone size: many; D gene: .; J gene: TRBJ2-7; V gene: TRBV28; CDR3 DNA: TGCGCCAGCAGCTTAGGGCACTCCTACGAGCAGTACTTC; CDR3 protein: CASSLGHSYEQYF
clone size: .; D gene: TRBD1; J gene: TRBJ2-3; V gene: TRBV29-1; CDR3 DNA: TGCAGCGGTATCCGGGACAGGGCCACAGATACGCAGTATTTT; CDR3 protein: CSGIRDRATDTQYF
clone size: few; D gene: .; J gene: TRBJ1-5; V gene: TRBV7-8; CDR3 DNA: TGTGCCAGCAGCTTCTTGTTCGAGTCGCGCAATCAGCCCCAGCATTTT; CDR3 protein: CASSFLFESRNQPQHF
clone size: .; D gene: TRBD1; J gene: TRBJ2-3; V gene: TRBV7-2; CDR3 DNA: TGTGCCAGCAGCTTAGTTGTAGGGACAGGGGGTGATACGCAGTATTTT; CDR3 protein: CASSLVVGTGGDTQYF
clone size: .; D gene: TRBD2; J gene: TRBJ2-5; V gene: TRBV11-2; CDR3 DNA: TGTGCCAGCAGCTTACCTAGCGGGAGAATAGAGACCCAGTACTTC; CDR3 protein: CASSLPSGRIETQYF
clone size: .; D gene: .; J gene: TRBJ2-7; V gene: TRBV10-3; CDR3 DNA: TGTGCCATCAGAAGGACGGAAGCCTACGAGCAGTACTTC; CDR3 protein: CAIRRTEAYEQYF
clone size: .; D gene: TRBD2; J gene: TRBJ2-7; V gene: TRBV29-1; CDR3 DNA: TGCAGCGTCCTGACTAGCGGGATTTACGAGCAGTACTTC; CDR3 protein: CSVLTSGIYEQYF
clone size: few; D gene: .; J gene: TRBJ1-1; V gene: TRBV18; CDR3 DNA: TGTGCCAGCTCGTCGGTTGGCAGTGTGGCCACTGAAGCTTTCTTT; CDR3 protein: CASSSVGSVATEAFF
clone size: few; D gene: .; J gene: TRBJ2-7; V gene: TRBV5-1; CDR3 DNA: TGCGCCAGCAGCCCTTGGGGTAACTCCTACGAGCAGTACTTC; CDR3 protein: CASSPWGNSYEQYF
clone size: .; D gene: .; J gene: TRBJ2-5; V gene: TRBV5-1; CDR3 DNA: TGCGCCAGCAGCTTGAACCTAAAGGGACTGCAAGAGACCCAGTACTTC; CDR3 protein: CASSLNLKGLQETQYF
clone size: few; D gene: .; J gene: TRBJ2-1; V gene: TRBV3-1; CDR3 DNA: TGTGCCAGCAGCCTAATCCAAGGGCTAGGGCATAATGAGCAGTTCTTC; CDR3 protein: CASSLIQGLGHNEQFF
clone size: few; D gene: .; J gene: TRBJ2-3; V gene: TRBV20-1; CDR3 DNA: TGCAGTGCGTCCCTTCGGTTCACAGATACGCAGTATTTT; CDR3 protein: CSASLRFTDTQYF
clone size: few; D gene: TRBD2; J gene: TRBJ2-7; V gene: TRBV20-1; CDR3 DNA: TGCAGTGCGTTAAGAAGCGGGAGGTTTTACGAGCAGTACTTC; CDR3 protein: CSALRSGRFYEQYF
clone size: few; D gene: .; J gene: TRBJ2-2; V gene: TRBV29-1; CDR3 DNA: TGCAGCGTTGGAAACACCGGGGAGCTGTTTTTT; CDR3 protein: CSVGNTGELFF
clone size: once; D gene: .; J gene: TRBJ1-1; V gene: TRBV5-1; CDR3 DNA: TGCGCCAGCTCCCCGGGGACGGCGGACACTGAAGCTTTCTTT; CDR3 protein: CASSPGTADTEAFF
clone size: .; D gene: .; J gene: TRBJ1-4; V gene: TRBV29-1; CDR3 DNA: TGCAGCGTTGCGGGGGCAACTAATGAAAAACTGTTTTTT; CDR3 protein: CSVAGATNEKLFF
clone size: .; D gene: .; J gene: TRBJ2-7; V gene: TRBV10-3; CDR3 DNA: TGTGCCATCAGTGAGGACCCGGGACCTACCTACGAGCAGTACTTC; CDR3 protein: CAISEDPGPTYEQYF
clone size: few; D gene: .; J gene: TRBJ1-2; V gene: TRBV25-1; CDR3 DNA: TGTGCCAGCAGTGAAGCGGGAAGGAGCGGCTACACCTTC; CDR3 protein: CASSEAGRSGYTF
clone size: .; D gene: .; J gene: TRBJ1-6; V gene: TRBV20-1; CDR3 DNA: TGCAGTGCTAGCCAGGAACCACCCCTCCACTTT; CDR3 protein: CSASQEPPLHF